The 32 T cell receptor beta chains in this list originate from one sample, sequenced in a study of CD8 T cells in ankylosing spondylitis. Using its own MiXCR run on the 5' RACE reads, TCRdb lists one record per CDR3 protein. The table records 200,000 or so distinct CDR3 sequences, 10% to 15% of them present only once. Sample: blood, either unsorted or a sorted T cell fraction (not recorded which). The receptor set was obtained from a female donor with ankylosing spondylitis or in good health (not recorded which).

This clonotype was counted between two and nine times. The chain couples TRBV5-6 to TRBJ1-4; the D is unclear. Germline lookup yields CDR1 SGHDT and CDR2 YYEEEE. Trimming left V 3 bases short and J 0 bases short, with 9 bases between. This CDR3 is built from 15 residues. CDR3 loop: CASSSLGTTNEKLFF. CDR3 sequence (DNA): TGTGCCAGCAGCTCGCTCGGGACAACTAATGAAAAACTGTTTTTT.

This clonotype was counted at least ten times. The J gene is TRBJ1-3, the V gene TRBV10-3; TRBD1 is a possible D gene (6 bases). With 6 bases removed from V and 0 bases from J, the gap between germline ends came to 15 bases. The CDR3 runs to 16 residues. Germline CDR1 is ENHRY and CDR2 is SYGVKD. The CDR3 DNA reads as TGTGCCATCAGCCCACAGGGACCGATCTCTGGAAACACCATATATTTT. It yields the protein CAISPQGPISGNTIYF.

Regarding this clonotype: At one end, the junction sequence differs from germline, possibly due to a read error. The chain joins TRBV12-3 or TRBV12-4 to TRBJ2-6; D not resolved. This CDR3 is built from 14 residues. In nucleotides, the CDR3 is TGTGCCAACAGTTGGGACTCTGGGGCCAACGTCCTGACTTTC. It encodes CANSWDSGANVLTF.

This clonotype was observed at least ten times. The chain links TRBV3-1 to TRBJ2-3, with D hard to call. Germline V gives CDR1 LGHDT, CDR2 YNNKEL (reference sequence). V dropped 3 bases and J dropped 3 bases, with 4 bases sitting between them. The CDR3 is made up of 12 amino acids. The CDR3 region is CASSQGTDTQYF. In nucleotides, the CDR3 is TGTGCCAGCAGCCAGGGGACAGATACGCAGTATTTT.

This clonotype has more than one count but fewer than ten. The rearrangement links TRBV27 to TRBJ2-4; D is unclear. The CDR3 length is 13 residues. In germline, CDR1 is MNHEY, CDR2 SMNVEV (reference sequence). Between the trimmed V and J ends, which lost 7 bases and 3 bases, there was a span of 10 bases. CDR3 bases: TGTGCCAGCAAAGACGTGAACAAAAACATTCAGTACTTC. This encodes CASKDVNKNIQYF.

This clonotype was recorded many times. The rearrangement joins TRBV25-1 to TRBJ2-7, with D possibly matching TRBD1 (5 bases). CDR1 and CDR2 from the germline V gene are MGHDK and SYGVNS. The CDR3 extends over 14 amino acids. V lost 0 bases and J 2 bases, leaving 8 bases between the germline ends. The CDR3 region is CASSEYDRTYEQYF. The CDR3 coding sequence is TGTGCCAGCAGTGAATATGACAGAACCTACGAGCAGTACTTC.

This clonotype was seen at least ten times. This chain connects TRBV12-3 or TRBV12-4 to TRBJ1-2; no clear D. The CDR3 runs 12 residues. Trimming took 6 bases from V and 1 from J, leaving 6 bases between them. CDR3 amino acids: CASSPNNYGYTF. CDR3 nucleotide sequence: TGTGCCAGCAGCCCCAATAACTATGGCTACACCTTC.

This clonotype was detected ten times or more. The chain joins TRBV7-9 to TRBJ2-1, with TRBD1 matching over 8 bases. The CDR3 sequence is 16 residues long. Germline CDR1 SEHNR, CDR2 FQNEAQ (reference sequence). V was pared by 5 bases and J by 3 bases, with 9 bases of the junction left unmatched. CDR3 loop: CASSVTSGQGYNEQFF. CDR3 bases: TGTGCCAGCAGCGTAACATCCGGACAGGGCTACAATGAGCAGTTCTTC.

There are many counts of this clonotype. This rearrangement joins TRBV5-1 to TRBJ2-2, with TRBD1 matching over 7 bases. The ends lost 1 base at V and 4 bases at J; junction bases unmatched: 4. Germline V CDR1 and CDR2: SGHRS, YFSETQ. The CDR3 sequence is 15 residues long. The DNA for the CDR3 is TGCGCCAGCAGCTTGACAGGGGCCCCCACCGGGGAGCTGTTTTTT. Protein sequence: CASSLTGAPTGELFF.

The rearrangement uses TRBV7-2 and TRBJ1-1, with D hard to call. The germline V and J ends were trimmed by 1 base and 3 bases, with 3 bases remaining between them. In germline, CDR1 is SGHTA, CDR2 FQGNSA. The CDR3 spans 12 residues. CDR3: CASSLEYTEAFF. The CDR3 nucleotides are TGTGCCAGCAGCTTAGAGTACACTGAAGCTTTCTTT.

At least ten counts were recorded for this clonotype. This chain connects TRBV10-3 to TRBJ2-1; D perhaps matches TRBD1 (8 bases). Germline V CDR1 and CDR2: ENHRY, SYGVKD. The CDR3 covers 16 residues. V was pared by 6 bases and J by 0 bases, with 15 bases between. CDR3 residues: CAIRQDREGSYNEQFF. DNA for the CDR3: TGTGCCATCAGACAGGACAGGGAGGGCTCCTACAATGAGCAGTTCTTC.

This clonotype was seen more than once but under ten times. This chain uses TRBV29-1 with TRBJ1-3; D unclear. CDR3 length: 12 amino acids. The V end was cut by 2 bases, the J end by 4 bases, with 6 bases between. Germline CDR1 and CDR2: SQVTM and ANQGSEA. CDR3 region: CSVEIQGNTIYF. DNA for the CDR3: TGCAGCGTTGAAATCCAAGGAAACACCATATATTTT.

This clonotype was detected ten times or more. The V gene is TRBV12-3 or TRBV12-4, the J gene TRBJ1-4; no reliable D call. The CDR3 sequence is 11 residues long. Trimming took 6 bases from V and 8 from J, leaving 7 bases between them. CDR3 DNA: TGTGCCAGCAGGGGGTCAGAAAAACTGTTTTTT. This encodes CASRGSEKLFF.

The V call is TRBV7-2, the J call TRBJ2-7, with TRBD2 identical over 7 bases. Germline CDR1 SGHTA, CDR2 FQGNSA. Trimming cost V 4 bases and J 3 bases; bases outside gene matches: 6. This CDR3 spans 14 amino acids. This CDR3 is CASSSGLVNYEQYF. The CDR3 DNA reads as TGTGCCAGCAGCTCTGGACTAGTGAACTACGAGCAGTACTTC.

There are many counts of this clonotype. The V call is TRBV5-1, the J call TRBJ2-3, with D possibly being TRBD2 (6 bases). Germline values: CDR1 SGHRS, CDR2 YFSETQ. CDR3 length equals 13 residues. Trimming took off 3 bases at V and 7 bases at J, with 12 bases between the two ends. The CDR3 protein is CASSSVRENTQYF. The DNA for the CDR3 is TGCGCCAGCAGCTCCGTACGGGAGAATACGCAGTATTTT.

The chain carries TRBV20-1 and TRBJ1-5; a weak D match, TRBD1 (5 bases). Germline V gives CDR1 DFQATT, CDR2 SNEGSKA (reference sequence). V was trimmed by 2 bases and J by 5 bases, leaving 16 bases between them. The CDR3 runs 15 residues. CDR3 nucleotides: TGCAGTGCTAGATCCCGGCAGGGCGGTTATCAGCCCCAGCATTTT. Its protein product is CSARSRQGGYQPQHF.

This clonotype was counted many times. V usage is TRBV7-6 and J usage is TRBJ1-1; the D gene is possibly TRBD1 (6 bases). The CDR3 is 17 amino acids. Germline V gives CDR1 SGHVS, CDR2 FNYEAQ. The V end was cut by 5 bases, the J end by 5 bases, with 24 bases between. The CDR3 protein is CASSLGRTIGGATEAFF. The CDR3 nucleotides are TGTGCCAGCAGCCTCGGGAGAACGATCGGGGGCGCAACTGAAGCTTTCTTT.

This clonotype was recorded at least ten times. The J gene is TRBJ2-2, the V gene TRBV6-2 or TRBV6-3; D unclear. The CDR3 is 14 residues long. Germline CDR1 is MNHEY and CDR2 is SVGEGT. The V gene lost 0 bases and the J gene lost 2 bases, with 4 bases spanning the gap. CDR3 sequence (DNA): TGTGCCAGCAGTTACTCACTCAACACCGGGGAGCTGTTTTTT. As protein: CASSYSLNTGELFF.

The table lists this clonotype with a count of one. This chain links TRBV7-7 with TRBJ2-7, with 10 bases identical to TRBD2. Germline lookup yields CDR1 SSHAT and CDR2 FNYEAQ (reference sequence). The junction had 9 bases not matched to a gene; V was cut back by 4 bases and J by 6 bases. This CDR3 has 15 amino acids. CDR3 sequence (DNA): TGTGCCAGCAGCTCAGGACTAGCGGAACATCGCGAGCAGTACTTC. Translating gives CASSSGLAEHREQYF.

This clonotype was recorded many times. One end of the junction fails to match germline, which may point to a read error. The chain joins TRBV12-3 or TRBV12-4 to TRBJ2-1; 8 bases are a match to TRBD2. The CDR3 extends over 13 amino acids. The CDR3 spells CASISENLAGGSF. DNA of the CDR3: TGTGCCAGCATCTCGGAGAATCTAGCGGGTGGTTCCTTC.

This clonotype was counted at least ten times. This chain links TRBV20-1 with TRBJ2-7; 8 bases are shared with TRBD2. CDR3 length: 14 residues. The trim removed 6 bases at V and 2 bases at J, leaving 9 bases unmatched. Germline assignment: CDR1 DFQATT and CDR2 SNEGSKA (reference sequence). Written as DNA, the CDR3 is TGCAGTGCGAGAATTAGCGGGACAACCTACGAGCAGTACTTC. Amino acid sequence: CSARISGTTYEQYF.

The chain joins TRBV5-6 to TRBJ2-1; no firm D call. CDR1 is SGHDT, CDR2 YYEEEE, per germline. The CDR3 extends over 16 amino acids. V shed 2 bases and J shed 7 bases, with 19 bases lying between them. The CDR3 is CASSLILLPIRNEQFF. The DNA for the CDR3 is TGTGCCAGCAGCTTAATTCTCCTCCCAATAAGGAATGAGCAGTTCTTC.

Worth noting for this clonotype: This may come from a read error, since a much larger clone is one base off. The CDR3 nucleotides are TGTGCCAGCAGAAGAGACCGGACCTCTGAGGAGAATGAGCAGTTCTTC. It encodes CASRRDRTSEENEQFF. The rearrangement joins TRBV7-9 to TRBJ2-1; no clear D. The germline CDR1 and CDR2 sequences are SEHNR and FQNEAQ (reference sequence). V was pared by 6 bases and J by 7 bases, with 22 bases between. This CDR3 has 16 amino acids. The full variable domain, its missing parts supplied by reference TRBV7-9 and TRBJ2-1, is DTGVSQNPRHKITKRGQNVTFRCDPISEHNRLYWYRQTLGQGPEFLTYFQNEAQLEKSRLLSDRFSAERPKGSFSTLEIQRTEQGDSAMYLCASRRDRTSEENEQFFGPGTRLTVL.

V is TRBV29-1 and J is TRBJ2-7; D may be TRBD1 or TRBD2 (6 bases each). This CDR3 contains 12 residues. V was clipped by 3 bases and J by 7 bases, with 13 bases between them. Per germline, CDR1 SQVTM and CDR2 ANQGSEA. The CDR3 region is CSVEQQGGEQYF. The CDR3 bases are TGCAGCGTTGAGCAACAGGGAGGTGAGCAGTACTTC.

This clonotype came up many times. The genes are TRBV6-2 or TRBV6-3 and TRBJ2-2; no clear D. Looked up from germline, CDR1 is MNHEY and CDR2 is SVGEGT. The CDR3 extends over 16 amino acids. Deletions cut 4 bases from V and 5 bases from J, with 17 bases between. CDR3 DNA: TGTGCCAGCAGTTTCCCCAACGGAGTCCATACCGGGGAGCTGTTTTTT. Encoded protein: CASSFPNGVHTGELFF.

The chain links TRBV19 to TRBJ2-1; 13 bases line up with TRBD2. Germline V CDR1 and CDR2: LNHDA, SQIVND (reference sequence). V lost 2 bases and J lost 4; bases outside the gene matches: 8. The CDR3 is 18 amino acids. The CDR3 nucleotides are TGTGCCAGTAGTATAAGGAAGAAGACTAGCGGGAGGTACAATGAGCAGTTCTTC. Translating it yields CASSIRKKTSGRYNEQFF.

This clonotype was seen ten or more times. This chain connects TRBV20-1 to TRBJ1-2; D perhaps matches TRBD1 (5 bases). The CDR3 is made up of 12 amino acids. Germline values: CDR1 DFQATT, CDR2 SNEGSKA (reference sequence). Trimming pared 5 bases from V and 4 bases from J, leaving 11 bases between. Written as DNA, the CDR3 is TGCAGTGCTCTGGGGGTGTCCTATGGCTACACCTTC. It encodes CSALGVSYGYTF.

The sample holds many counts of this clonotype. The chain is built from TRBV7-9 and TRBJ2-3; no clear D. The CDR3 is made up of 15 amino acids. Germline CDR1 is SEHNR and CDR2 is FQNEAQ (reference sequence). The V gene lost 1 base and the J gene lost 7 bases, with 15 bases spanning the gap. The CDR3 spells CASSLELTDLNTQYF. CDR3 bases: TGTGCCAGCAGCTTAGAGCTAACAGATCTAAATACGCAGTATTTT. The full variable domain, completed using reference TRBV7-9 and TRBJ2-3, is DTGVSQNPRHKITKRGQNVTFRCDPISEHNRLYWYRQTLGQGPEFLTYFQNEAQLEKSRLLSDRFSAERPKGSFSTLEIQRTEQGDSAMYLCASSLELTDLNTQYFGPGTRLTVL.

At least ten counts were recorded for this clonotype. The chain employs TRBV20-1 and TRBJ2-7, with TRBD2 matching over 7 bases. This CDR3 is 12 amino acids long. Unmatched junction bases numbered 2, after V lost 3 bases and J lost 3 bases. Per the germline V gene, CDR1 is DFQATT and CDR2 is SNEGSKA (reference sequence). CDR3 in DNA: TGCAGTGCTAGTGGGGGGGTCTACGAGCAGTACTTC. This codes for CSASGGVYEQYF.

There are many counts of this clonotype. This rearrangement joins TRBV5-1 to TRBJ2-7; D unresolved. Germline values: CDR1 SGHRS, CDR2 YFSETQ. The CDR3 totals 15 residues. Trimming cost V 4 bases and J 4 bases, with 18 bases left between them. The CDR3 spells CASSPGPSHTYEQYF. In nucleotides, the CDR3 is TGCGCCAGCAGCCCAGGACCGAGTCACACTTACGAGCAGTACTTC. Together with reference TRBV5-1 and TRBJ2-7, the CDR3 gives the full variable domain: KAGVTQTPRYLIKTRGQQVTLSCSPISGHRSVSWYQQTPGQGLQFLFEYFSETQRNKGNFPGRFSGRQFSNSRSEMNVSTLELGDSALYLCASSPGPSHTYEQYFGPGTRLTVT.

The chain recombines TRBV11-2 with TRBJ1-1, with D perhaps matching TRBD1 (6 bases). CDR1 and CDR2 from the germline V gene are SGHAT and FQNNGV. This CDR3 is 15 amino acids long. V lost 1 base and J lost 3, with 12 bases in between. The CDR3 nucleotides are TGTGCCAGCAGCTTAGGAGGGGGATTGTACACTGAAGCTTTCTTT. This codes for CASSLGGGLYTEAFF.

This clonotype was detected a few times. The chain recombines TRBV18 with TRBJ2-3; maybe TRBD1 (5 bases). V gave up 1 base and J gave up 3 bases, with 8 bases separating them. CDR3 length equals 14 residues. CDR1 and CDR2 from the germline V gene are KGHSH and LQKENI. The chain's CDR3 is CASSPLQGTDTQYF. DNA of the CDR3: TGTGCCAGCTCACCACTCCAGGGAACAGATACGCAGTATTTT.